The 18 T cell receptor beta chains below come from one sample, sequenced in a study of blood T cell repertoires in COVID-19. TCRdb's copy holds only in-frame clones and misses some; the assay was immunoSEQ multiplex PCR. The sample records over 250,000 clones, approximately 90% being singletons. The sequenced sample consisted of PBMCs or T cells enriched from blood (not recorded which). Receptor source: a woman aged 55-69 years in a cohort exposed to, infected with or recovered from COVID-19 (not recorded which).

The chain carries TRBV7-9 and TRBJ2-5; 10 bases match TRBD1. Germline assignment: CDR1 SEHNR and CDR2 FQNEAQ (reference sequence). The CDR3 has 16 residues. V gave up 1 base and J gave up 4 bases; unmatched junction bases: 6. The CDR3: CASSLGDRGGGETQYF. Here the CDR3 DNA reads TGTGCCAGCAGCTTAGGGGACAGGGGTGGGGGAGAGACCCAGTACTTC.

The chain has TRBV7-2 and TRBJ1-5, with a tentative D call TRBD1 (5 bases). This CDR3 region has 15 residues. Trimming stripped 5 bases from V and 0 bases from J, with 11 bases between. The V gene's germline CDR1 is SGHTA and CDR2 FQGNSA. The CDR3 reads CASSHRGDSNQPQHF. The CDR3 DNA reads as TGTGCCAGCAGCCATCGGGGGGATAGCAATCAGCCCCAGCATTTT.

This chain links TRBV19 with TRBJ2-3, with 8 bases matching TRBD1. Germline V gene lookup returns CDR1 LNHDA and CDR2 SQIVND (reference sequence). This CDR3 has 13 amino acids. V trimming: 11 bases; J trimming: 1 base; junction bases outside the gene matches: 5. The CDR3 reads CASADRGTDTQYF. CDR3 nucleotides: TGTGCCTCAGCGGACAGGGGCACAGATACGCAGTATTTT.

DNA for the CDR3: TGTGCCAGCTCACCACAGACCAGGGAGGGTGAAAAACTGTTTTTT. Translating gives CASSPQTREGEKLFF. The chain combines TRBV18 with TRBJ1-4; weak D call: TRBD1 (5 bases). CDR1 is KGHSH and CDR2 is LQKENI in the germline V gene. This CDR3 has 15 amino acids. V lost 1 base and J lost 7, with 13 bases in between.

The chain uses TRBV28 and TRBJ2-5; 7 nucleotides match TRBD1. With V trimmed by 2 bases and J by 2 bases, 8 bases remained unmatched. Per germline, CDR1 MDHEN and CDR2 SYDVKM. The CDR3 covers 16 residues. The CDR3 DNA sequence: TGTGCCAGCAGTTTACCCCTTCCGGGACAGCAAGAGACCCAGTACTTC. It specifies CASSLPLPGQQETQYF.

This rearrangement joins TRBV7-6 to TRBJ2-5, with 16 bases matching TRBD2. V trimming: 5 bases; J trimming: 5 bases; junction bases outside the gene matches: 8. The CDR3 is 17 residues long. CDR1 SGHVS and CDR2 FNYEAQ come from the germline V gene. The CDR3 here is CASSIGTSGRAEETQYF. The CDR3 DNA reads as TGTGCCAGCAGCATCGGGACTAGCGGGAGGGCTGAGGAGACCCAGTACTTC.

The chain is built from TRBV6-5 and TRBJ1-5; D may be TRBD1 (5 bases). Germline assignment: CDR1 MNHEY and CDR2 SVGAGI. Trimming removed 11 bases at V and 7 bases at J, with 18 bases between. There are 13 residues in the CDR3. The CDR3 coding sequence is TGTGCCGCGGCGGGGGGAAGGAAGCAGCCCCAGCATTTT. Its protein product is CAAAGGRKQPQHF.

V usage is TRBV4-2 and J usage is TRBJ1-5; 9 bases line up with TRBD1. Germline CDR1 reads LGHNA; CDR2 reads YNFKEQ. The CDR3 spans 15 residues. The V and J ends lost 3 bases and 5 bases, in that order; junction bases with no gene match: 5. The CDR3 reads CASSHGRQGDQPQHF. The CDR3 nucleotides are TGTGCCAGCAGCCACGGCCGACAGGGGGATCAGCCCCAGCATTTT.

The chain uses TRBV7-6 and TRBJ2-5; possibly TRBD1 for D (6 bases). From germline, CDR1 is SGHVS and CDR2 FNYEAQ. Trimming cost V 2 bases and J 0 bases, with 13 bases left between them. The CDR3 extends over 16 amino acids. In nucleotides, the CDR3 is TGTGCCAGCAGCTTAACGATCGGACAGCACCAAGAGACCCAGTACTTC. It is translated as CASSLTIGQHQETQYF.

This chain uses TRBV2 with TRBJ1-6; D is unresolved. Germline assignment: CDR1 SNHLY and CDR2 FYNNEI. Trimming shortened V by 8 bases and J by 0 bases, and 5 bases separated the two germline ends. The CDR3 length is 13 residues. The CDR3 sequence is CASGSSYNSPLHF. The DNA for the CDR3 is TGTGCCAGCGGGAGCTCCTATAATTCACCCCTCCACTTT.

The chain joins TRBV28 to TRBJ2-3; 12 bases align to TRBD2. With V trimmed by 3 bases and J by 2 bases, 3 bases remained unmatched. There are 16 residues in the CDR3. From germline, CDR1 is MDHEN and CDR2 SYDVKM. The CDR3 reads CASSFSSGRVTDTQYF. The CDR3, as DNA: TGTGCCAGCAGTTTTTCTAGCGGGAGGGTCACAGATACGCAGTATTTT.

The rearrangement joins TRBV19 to TRBJ1-2; the D gene is possibly TRBD1 (6 bases). Trimming left V 6 bases short and J 2 bases short, with 13 bases between. The CDR3 has 14 amino acids. Germline V CDR1 and CDR2: LNHDA, SQIVND (reference sequence). The CDR3 sequence: CASRPWGGNYGYTF. CDR3 DNA sequence: TGTGCCAGTAGGCCATGGGGGGGCAACTATGGCTACACCTTC.

V and J are TRBV7-9 and TRBJ1-2, with a tentative D call TRBD1 (5 bases). Germline lookup yields CDR1 SEHNR and CDR2 FQNEAQ (reference sequence). The CDR3 runs 13 residues. The V and J ends lost 1 base and 3 bases respectively, with 6 bases between them. CDR3 in DNA: TGTGCCAGCAGCTTAGGGGGGGACTATGGCTACACCTTC. This codes for CASSLGGDYGYTF. The whole variable domain, filled in from reference TRBV7-9 and TRBJ1-2, reads DTGVSQNPRHKITKRGQNVTFRCDPISEHNRLYWYRQTLGQGPEFLTYFQNEAQLEKSRLLSDRFSAERPKGSFSTLEIQRTEQGDSAMYLCASSLGGDYGYTFGSGTRLTVV.

This clone appeared once. The CDR3 sequence is CASSLPSGETQYF. CDR3 coding DNA: TGTGCCAGCAGCTTACCGTCCGGTGAGACCCAGTACTTC. The chain is built from TRBV7-2 and TRBJ2-5; no reliable D call. Trimming pared 2 bases from V and 5 bases from J, leaving 9 bases between. Germline V lookup: CDR1 SGHTA, CDR2 FQGNSA. CDR3 size: 13 residues. Full variable domain (missing parts from reference TRBV7-2 and TRBJ2-5): GAGVSQSPSNKVTEKGKDVELRCDPISGHTALYWYRQSLGQGLEFLIYFQGNSAPDKSGLPSDRFSAERTGGSVSTLTIQRTQQEDSAVYLCASSLPSGETQYFGPGTRLLVL.

V gene TRBV19 combines with J gene TRBJ1-5, with 7 bases fitting TRBD1. V trimming: 7 bases; J trimming: 6 bases; junction bases outside the gene matches: 12. This CDR3 spans 15 amino acids. The V gene's germline CDR1 is LNHDA and CDR2 SQIVND (reference sequence). In DNA form, the CDR3 reads TGTGCCAGTAAATCCGGGACAGATCTTCGTCAGCCCCAGCATTTT. Protein product: CASKSGTDLRQPQHF.

The chain joins TRBV2 to TRBJ2-7; 12 bases match TRBD1. Germline V gene lookup returns CDR1 SNHLY and CDR2 FYNNEI. Losses at the gene ends were 6 bases for V and 9 bases for J; bases not matched to a gene: 9. The length of the CDR3 is 14 residues. In DNA form, the CDR3 reads TGTGCCAGCAGCGATCCCGGGACAGGGGGCGGGCAGTACTTC. Translated, it gives CASSDPGTGGGQYF. Variable domain in full (rest from reference TRBV2 and TRBJ2-7): EPEVTQTPSHQVTQMGQEVILRCVPISNHLYFYWYRQILGQKVEFLVSFYNNEISEKSEIFDDQFSVERPDGSNFTLKIRSTKLEDSAMYFCASSDPGTGGGQYFGPGTRLTVT.

This clone was counted a few times. The sample contains more than one DNA sequence encoding this CDR3. The chain recombines TRBV7-2 with TRBJ1-1; D call uncertain. The V end lost 3 bases, the J end lost 0 bases, and 5 bases lay between the germline ends. CDR1 and CDR2 (germline): SGHTA, FQGNSA. The CDR3 has 13 residues. The CDR3 here is CASSFTVNTEAFF. DNA of the CDR3: TGTGCCAGCAGCTTCACGGTGAACACTGAAGCTTTCTTT.

V is TRBV2 and J is TRBJ2-2; 7 positions agree with TRBD1. The CDR3 contains 14 residues. CDR1 is SNHLY and CDR2 is FYNNEI in the germline V gene. With 8 bases clipped from V and 2 bases from J, the junction kept 5 bases outside the gene matches. The chain's CDR3 is CASETGVNTGELFF. The CDR3 region has the DNA TGTGCCAGCGAAACAGGGGTTAACACCGGGGAGCTGTTTTTT.